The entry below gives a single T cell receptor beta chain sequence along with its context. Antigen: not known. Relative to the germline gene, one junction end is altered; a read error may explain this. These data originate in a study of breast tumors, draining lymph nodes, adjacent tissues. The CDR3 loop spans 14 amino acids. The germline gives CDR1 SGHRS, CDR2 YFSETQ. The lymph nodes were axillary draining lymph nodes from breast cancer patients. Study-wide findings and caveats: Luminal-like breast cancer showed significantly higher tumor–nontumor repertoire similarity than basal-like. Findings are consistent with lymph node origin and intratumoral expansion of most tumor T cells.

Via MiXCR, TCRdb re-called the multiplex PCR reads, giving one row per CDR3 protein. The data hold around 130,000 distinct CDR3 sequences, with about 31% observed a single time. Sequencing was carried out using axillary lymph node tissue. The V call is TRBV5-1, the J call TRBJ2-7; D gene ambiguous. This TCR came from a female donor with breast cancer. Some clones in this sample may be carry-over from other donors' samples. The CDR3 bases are TGCGCCGGCAGCGAGGCCGGGCCGGGCTACGAGCAGTACTTC. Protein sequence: CAGSEAGPGYEQYF.